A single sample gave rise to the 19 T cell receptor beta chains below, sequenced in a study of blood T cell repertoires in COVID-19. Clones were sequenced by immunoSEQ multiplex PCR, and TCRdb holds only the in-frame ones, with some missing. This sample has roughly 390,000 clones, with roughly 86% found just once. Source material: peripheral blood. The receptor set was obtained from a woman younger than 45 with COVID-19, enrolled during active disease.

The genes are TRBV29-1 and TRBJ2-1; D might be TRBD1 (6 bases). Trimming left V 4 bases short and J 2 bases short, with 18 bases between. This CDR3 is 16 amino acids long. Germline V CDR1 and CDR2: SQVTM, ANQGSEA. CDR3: CSVGRQTGRTYNEQFF. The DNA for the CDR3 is TGCAGCGTTGGACGGCAAACAGGGCGAACCTACAATGAGCAGTTCTTC.

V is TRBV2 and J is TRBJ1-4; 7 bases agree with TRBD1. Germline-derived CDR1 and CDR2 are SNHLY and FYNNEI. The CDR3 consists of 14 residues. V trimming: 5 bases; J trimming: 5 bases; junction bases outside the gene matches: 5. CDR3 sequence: CASSTGDSNEKLFF. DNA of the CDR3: TGTGCCAGCAGTACAGGGGACTCCAATGAAAAACTGTTTTTT.

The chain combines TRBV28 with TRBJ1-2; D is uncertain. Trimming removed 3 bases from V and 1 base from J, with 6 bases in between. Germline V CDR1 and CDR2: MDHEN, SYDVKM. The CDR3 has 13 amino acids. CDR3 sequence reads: CASSFWSNYGYTF. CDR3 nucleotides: TGTGCCAGCAGTTTCTGGAGTAACTATGGCTACACCTTC.

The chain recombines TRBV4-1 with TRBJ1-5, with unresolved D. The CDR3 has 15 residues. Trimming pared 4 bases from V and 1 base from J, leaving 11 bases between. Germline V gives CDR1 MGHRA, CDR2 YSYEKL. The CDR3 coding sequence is TGCGCCAGCAGCCTGCGGGCTGCCAGCAATCAGCCCCAGCATTTT. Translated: CASSLRAASNQPQHF.

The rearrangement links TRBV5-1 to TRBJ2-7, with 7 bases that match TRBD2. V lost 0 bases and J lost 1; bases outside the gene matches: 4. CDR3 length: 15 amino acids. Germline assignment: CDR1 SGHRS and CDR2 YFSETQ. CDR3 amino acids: CASSLAPAGSYEQYF. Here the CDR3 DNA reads TGCGCCAGCAGCTTGGCCCCAGCGGGGTCCTACGAGCAGTACTTC.

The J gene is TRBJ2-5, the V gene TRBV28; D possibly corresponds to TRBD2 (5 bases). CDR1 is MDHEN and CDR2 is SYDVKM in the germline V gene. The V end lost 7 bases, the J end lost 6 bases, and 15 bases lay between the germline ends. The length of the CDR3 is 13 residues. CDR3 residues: CASKRPSIQTQYF. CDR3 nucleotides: TGTGCCAGCAAGCGGCCGAGCATCCAGACCCAGTACTTC.

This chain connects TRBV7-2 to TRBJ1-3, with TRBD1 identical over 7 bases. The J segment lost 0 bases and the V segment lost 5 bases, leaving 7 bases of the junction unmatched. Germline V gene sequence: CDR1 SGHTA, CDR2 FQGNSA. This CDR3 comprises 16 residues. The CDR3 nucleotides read TGTGCCAGCAGCAAGGGGACAGTCCGCTCTGGAAACACCATATATTTT. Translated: CASSKGTVRSGNTIYF. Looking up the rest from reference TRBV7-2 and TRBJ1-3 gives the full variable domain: GAGVSQSPSNKVTEKGKDVELRCDPISGHTALYWYRQSLGQGLEFLIYFQGNSAPDKSGLPSDRFSAERTGGSVSTLTIQRTQQEDSAVYLCASSKGTVRSGNTIYFGEGSWLTVV.

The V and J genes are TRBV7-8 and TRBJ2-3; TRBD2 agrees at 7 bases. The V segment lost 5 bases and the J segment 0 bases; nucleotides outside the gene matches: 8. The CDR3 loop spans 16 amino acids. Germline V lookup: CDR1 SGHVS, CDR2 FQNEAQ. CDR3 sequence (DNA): TGTGCCAGCAGCGTCACTAGCGCCAGTAGCACAGATACGCAGTATTTT. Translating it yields CASSVTSASSTDTQYF.

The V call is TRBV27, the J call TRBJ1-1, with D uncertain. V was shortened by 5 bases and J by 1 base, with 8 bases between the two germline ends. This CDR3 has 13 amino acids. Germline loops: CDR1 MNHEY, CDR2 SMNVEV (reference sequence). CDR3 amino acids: CASSVSRNTEAFF. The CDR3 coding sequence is TGTGCCAGCAGTGTCAGTCGGAACACTGAAGCTTTCTTT.

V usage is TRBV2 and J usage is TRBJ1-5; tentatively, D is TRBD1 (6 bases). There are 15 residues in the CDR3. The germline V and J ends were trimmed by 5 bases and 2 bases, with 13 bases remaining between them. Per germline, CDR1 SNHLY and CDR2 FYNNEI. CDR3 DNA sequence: TGTGCCAGCAGTTATACAGGGATAGGCAATCAGCCCCAGCATTTT. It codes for CASSYTGIGNQPQHF.

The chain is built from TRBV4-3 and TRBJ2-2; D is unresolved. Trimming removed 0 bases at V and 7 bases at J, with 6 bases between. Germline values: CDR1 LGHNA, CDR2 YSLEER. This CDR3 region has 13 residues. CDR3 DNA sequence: TGCGCCAGCAGCCAAGATCTTCTCGGGGAGCTGTTTTTT. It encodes CASSQDLLGELFF.

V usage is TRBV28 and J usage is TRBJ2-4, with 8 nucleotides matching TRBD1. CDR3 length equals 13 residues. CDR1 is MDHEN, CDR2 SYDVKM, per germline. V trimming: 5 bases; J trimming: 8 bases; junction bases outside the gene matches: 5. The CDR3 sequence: CASSRDRSDIQYF. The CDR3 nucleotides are TGTGCCAGCAGTAGGGACAGGTCGGACATTCAGTACTTC.

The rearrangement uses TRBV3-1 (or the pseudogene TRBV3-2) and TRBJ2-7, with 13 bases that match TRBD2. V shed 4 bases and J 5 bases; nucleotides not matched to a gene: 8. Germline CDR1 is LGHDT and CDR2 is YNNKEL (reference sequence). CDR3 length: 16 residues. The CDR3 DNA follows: TGTGCCAGCAGCCCGACCGGACTAGCGGGAGTTCACGAGCAGTACTTC. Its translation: CASSPTGLAGVHEQYF.

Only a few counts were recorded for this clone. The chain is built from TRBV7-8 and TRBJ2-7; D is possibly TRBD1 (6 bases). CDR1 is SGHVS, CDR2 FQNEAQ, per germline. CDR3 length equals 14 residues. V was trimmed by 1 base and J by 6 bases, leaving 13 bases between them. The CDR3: CASSLGVRGSEQYF. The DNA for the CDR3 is TGTGCCAGCAGCTTAGGAGTCAGGGGATCCGAGCAGTACTTC.

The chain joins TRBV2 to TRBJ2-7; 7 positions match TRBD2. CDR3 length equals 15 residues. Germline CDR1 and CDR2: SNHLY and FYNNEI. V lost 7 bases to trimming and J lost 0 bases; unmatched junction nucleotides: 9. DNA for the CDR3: TGTGCCAGCATGCTACTAGCGACCCTCTCCTACGAGCAGTACTTC. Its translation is CASMLLATLSYEQYF.

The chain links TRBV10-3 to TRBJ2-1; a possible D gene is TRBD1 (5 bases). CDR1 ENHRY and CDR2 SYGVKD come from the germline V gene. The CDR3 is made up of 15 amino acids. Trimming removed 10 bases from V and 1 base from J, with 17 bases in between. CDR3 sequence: CATTPLSGSYNEQFF. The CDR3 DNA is TGTGCCACCACCCCTCTTTCAGGGTCCTACAATGAGCAGTTCTTC.

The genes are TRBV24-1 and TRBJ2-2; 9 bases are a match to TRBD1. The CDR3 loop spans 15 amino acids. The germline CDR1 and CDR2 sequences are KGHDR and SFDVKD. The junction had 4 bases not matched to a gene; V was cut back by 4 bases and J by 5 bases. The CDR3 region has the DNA TGTGCCACCAGTGAACAGGGGGCAGGAACCGGGGAGCTGTTTTTT. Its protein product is CATSEQGAGTGELFF.

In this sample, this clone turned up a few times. CDR3 DNA: TGTGCCAGCAGCTTAGACGGGCTAGCGCCGTTCTTC. Translated: CASSLDGLAPFF. The rearrangement uses TRBV11-2 and TRBJ2-1; perhaps TRBD2 as D (6 bases). V dropped 0 bases and J dropped 15 bases, with 12 bases sitting between them. The CDR3 extends over 12 amino acids. The V gene's germline CDR1 is SGHAT and CDR2 FQNNGV. The full variable domain, rest sourced from reference TRBV11-2 and TRBJ2-1, is EAGVAQSPRYKIIEKRQSVAFWCNPISGHATLYWYQQILGQGPKLLIQFQNNGVVDDSQLPKDRFSAERLKGVDSTLKIQPAKLEDSAVYLCASSLDGLAPFFGPGTRLTVL.

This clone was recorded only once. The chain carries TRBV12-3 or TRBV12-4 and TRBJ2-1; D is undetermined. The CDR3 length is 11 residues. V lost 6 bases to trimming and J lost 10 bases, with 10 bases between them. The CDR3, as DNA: TGTGCCAGCAGCCTCCTGGCAGAGCAGTTCTTC. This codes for CASSLLAEQFF.